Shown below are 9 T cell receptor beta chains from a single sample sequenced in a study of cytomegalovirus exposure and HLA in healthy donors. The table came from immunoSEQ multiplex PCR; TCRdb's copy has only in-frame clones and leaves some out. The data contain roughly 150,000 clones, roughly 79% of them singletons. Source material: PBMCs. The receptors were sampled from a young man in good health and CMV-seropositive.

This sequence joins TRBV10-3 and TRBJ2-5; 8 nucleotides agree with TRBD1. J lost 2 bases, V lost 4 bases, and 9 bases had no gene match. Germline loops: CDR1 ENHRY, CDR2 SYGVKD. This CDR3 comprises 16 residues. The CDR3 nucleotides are TGTGCCATCAGTGGTTTGTCAGGGGGCCCACAAGAGACCCAGTACTTC. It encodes CAISGLSGGPQETQYF.

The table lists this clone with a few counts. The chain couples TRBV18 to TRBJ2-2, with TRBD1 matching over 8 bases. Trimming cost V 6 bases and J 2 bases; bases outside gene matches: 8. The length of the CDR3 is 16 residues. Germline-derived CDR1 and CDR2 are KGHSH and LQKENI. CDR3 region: CASSRDRRGNTGELFF. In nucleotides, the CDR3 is TGTGCCAGCTCGCGGGACAGGAGGGGAAACACCGGGGAGCTGTTTTTT.

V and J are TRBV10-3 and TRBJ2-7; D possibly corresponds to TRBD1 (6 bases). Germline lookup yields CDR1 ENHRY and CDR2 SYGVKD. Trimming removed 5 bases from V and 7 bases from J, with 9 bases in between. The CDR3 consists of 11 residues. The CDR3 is CAISKDREQYF. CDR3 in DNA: TGTGCCATCAGTAAAGACAGGGAGCAGTACTTC.

CDR3 loop: CASSVIGGSYEQYF. The CDR3 DNA sequence: TGTGCCAGCAGCGTAATCGGGGGATCCTACGAGCAGTACTTC. The V call is TRBV9, the J call TRBJ2-7, with a tentative D call TRBD2 (6 bases). Germline CDR1 reads SGDLS; CDR2 reads YYNGEE. V shed 1 base and J shed 1 base, with 9 bases lying between them. This CDR3 region has 14 residues.

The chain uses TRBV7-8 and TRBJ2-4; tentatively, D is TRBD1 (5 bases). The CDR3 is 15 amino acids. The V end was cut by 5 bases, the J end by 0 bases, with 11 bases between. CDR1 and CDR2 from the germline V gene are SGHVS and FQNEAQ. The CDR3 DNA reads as TGTGCCAGCAGCGCGGACACCTTAGCCAAAAACATTCAGTACTTC. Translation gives CASSADTLAKNIQYF.

For the CDR3, the DNA is TGTGCCAGCAGTGTAACAGGGGGAGGAAACACCATATATTTT. Translation gives CASSVTGGGNTIYF. V is TRBV25-1 and J is TRBJ1-3; TRBD1 matches 8 bases. Germline V CDR1 and CDR2: MGHDK, SYGVNS. The CDR3 loop spans 14 amino acids. V lost 4 bases and J lost 4; bases outside the gene matches: 3.

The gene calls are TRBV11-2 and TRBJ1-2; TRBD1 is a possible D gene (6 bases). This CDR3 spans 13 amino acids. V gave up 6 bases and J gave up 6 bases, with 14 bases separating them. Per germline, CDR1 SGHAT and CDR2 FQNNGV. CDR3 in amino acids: CASSPTGFDGYTF. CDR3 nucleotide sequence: TGTGCCAGCAGTCCTACAGGGTTCGATGGCTACACCTTC.

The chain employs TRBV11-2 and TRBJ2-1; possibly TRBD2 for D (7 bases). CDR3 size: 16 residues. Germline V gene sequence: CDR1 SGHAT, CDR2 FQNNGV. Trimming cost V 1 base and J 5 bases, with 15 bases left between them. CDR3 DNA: TGTGCCAGCAGCTTAGCGCGGCGCGGGGGCCACAATGAGCAGTTCTTC. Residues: CASSLARRGGHNEQFF.

The CDR3 sequence: CASSEHGGGTSEQYF. The CDR3 region has the DNA TGTGCCAGCAGTGAACACGGGGGGGGGACGTCCGAGCAGTACTTC. The V and J genes are TRBV2 and TRBJ2-7, with 8 nucleotides matching TRBD2. After removal of 2 bases from V and 6 bases from J, the junction contained 9 bases not matched to a gene. The germline V gene encodes CDR1 SNHLY and CDR2 FYNNEI. There are 15 residues in the CDR3.